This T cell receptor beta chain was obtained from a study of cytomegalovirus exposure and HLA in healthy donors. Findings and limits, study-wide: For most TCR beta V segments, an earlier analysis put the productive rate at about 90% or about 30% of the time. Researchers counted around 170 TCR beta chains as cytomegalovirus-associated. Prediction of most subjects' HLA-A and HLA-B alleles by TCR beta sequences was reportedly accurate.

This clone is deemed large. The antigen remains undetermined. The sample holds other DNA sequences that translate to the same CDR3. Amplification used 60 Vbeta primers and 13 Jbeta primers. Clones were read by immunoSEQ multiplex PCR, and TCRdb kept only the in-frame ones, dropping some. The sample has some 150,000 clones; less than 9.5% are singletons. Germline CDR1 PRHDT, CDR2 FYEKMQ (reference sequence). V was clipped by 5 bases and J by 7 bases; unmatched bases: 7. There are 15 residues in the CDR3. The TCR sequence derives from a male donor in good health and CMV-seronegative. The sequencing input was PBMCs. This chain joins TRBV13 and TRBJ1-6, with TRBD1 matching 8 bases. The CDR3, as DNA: TGTGCCAGCAGCGCCAGGGACAGGATGAATTCACCCCTCCACTTT. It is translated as CASSARDRMNSPLHF.